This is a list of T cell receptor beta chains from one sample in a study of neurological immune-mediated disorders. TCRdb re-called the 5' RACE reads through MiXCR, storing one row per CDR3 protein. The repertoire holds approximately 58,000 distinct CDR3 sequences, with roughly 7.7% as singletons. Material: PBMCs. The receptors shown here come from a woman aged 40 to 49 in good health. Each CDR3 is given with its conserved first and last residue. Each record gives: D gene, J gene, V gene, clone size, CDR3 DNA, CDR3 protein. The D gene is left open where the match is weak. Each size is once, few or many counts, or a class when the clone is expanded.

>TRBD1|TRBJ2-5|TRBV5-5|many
TGTGCCAGCAGCTCGGACAGGGTGGAGACCCAGTACTTC
CASSSDRVETQYF
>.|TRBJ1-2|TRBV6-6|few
TGTGCCAGCAGTTACAGAAGGGAATCCGGTGGCTACACCTTC
CASSYRRESGGYTF
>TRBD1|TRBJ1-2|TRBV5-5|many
TGTGCCAGCAGCTTGTCCCCCGGGACAGGGGTAGGCTATGGCTACACCTTC
CASSLSPGTGVGYGYTF